The rows below give T cell receptor beta chains drawn from one sample of a study of T cells in Graves' hyperthyroidism and ophthalmopathy. Each CDR3 protein is one row after TCRdb ran MiXCR on the multiplex PCR reads. The data contain 730,000 or so distinct CDR3 sequences, roughly a sixth of them seen just once; the ten biggest clones take up about a sixth. The sample taken for sequencing was blood. These receptors all come from a woman aged 50 to 60 with Graves' hyperthyroidism that later progressed to Graves' ophthalmopathy. CDR3s include the opening cysteine and the closing phenylalanine or tryptophan. Fields, in order: CDR3 DNA, CDR3 protein, J gene, V gene, clone size, D gene. A D gene is named only where the DNA matches it firmly. Clone size is given for some rows only: seen once, a few or many times, or a class if the clone is expanded.

DNA: TGTGCCAGCAGTCGACAGTCCCCCGAGCAGTACTTC; CDR3: CASSRQSPEQYF; J: TRBJ2-7; V: TRBV11-2; size: many; D: -
DNA: TGTGCCAGCAGTTCCAGCACCCTGGGAAACATTCAGTACTTC; CDR3: CASSSSTLGNIQYF; J: TRBJ2-4; V: TRBV12-3/TRBV12-4; size: few; D: -
DNA: TGCAGTGGGGCGAGCTCCTATAATTCACCCCTCCACTTT; CDR3: CSGASSYNSPLHF; J: TRBJ1-6; V: TRBV20-1; size: few; D: -
DNA: TGTGCCTCTACTACTAGGATCCCAGATACGCAGTATTTT; CDR3: CASTTRIPDTQYF; J: TRBJ2-3; V: TRBV7-8; size: many; D: -
DNA: TGTGCCAGCAGCCTAAGGACAGTCTACAATGAGCAGTTCTTC; CDR3: CASSLRTVYNEQFF; J: TRBJ2-1; V: TRBV2; size: many; D: -
DNA: TGCGCCAGCAGCTTGGGACAGCTTAACATTGAAGCTTTCTTT; CDR3: CASSLGQLNIEAFF; J: TRBJ1-1; V: TRBV5-1; size: -; D: -
DNA: TGTGCCAGCAGCCAAGAGCTTGTTCAAGAGACCCAGTACTTC; CDR3: CASSQELVQETQYF; J: TRBJ2-5; V: TRBV3-1; size: many; D: -
DNA: TGTGCCACCAGCCGGACTAGCGGGGGACAAGAGACCCAGTACTTC; CDR3: CATSRTSGGQETQYF; J: TRBJ2-5; V: TRBV15; size: few; D: TRBD2
DNA: TGTGCCAGCAGCCAACTTCGACCCACCTACAATGAGCAGTTCTTC; CDR3: CASSQLRPTYNEQFF; J: TRBJ2-1; V: TRBV27; size: -; D: -
DNA: TGTGCCACCAGCAGAGATCGAGGGGGCGTGGGAAACACCATATATTTT; CDR3: CATSRDRGGVGNTIYF; J: TRBJ1-3; V: TRBV15; size: -; D: TRBD1
DNA: TGCGCCAGCAGCGGTGTTTCGATAACCCAAGAGACCCAGTACTTC; CDR3: CASSGVSITQETQYF; J: TRBJ2-5; V: TRBV5-1; size: once; D: -
DNA: TGTGCCAGCGGGGGAGGGGGCGGCGATACGCAGTATTTT; CDR3: CASGGGGGDTQYF; J: TRBJ2-3; V: TRBV27; size: few; D: -
DNA: TGCGCCAGCAGCTTGTTGGGTTCGAGGGATGCATACACTGAAGCTTTCTTT; CDR3: CASSLLGSRDAYTEAFF; J: TRBJ1-1; V: TRBV5-1; size: few; D: -
DNA: TGCGCCAGCAGCTTTAGGTCGGGTGGGGATGGCACAGATACGCAGTATTTT; CDR3: CASSFRSGGDGTDTQYF; J: TRBJ2-3; V: TRBV5-1; size: -; D: -
DNA: TGTGCCTGGAACCACAGGGGAGGAGCTTTCTTT; CDR3: CAWNHRGGAFF; J: TRBJ1-1; V: TRBV30; size: few; D: TRBD1
DNA: TGCAGTGCGCGGTCCTACTACGAGCAGTACTTC; CDR3: CSARSYYEQYF; J: TRBJ2-7; V: TRBV20-1; size: many; D: -
DNA: TGTGCCAGCAGCGTAGTTGGAGGATTTGAAGCTTTCTTT; CDR3: CASSVVGGFEAFF; J: TRBJ1-1; V: TRBV9; size: few; D: -
DNA: TGTGCCATCAGCCCCTCGACAGGGAGCACAGATACGCAGTATTTT; CDR3: CAISPSTGSTDTQYF; J: TRBJ2-3; V: TRBV10-3; size: -; D: TRBD1
DNA: TGTGCCAGCAGCTTACGCGGGGTCTCCTACGAGCAGTACTTC; CDR3: CASSLRGVSYEQYF; J: TRBJ2-7; V: TRBV5-5; size: many; D: -
DNA: TGTGCCAGCAGCCCCGACGGCAACACCGGGGAGCTGTTTTTT; CDR3: CASSPDGNTGELFF; J: TRBJ2-2; V: TRBV12-3/TRBV12-4; size: -; D: -
DNA: TGTGCCTGGAGTGTACGCCGACAGGGGAAGTATTTT; CDR3: CAWSVRRQGKYF; J: TRBJ2-3; V: TRBV30; size: -; D: TRBD1
DNA: TGTGCCAGCAGCCGGGGAGATTCCAAAAACATTCAGTACTTC; CDR3: CASSRGDSKNIQYF; J: TRBJ2-4; V: TRBV4-2; size: -; D: -
DNA: TGTGCCAGCTCACCAAGGATTAACAATCAGCCCCAGCATTTT; CDR3: CASSPRINNQPQHF; J: TRBJ1-5; V: TRBV18; size: few; D: -
DNA: TGTGCCACCAGCAGAGTTCCGGCCTTCTCTGGAAACACCATATATTTT; CDR3: CATSRVPAFSGNTIYF; J: TRBJ1-3; V: TRBV15; size: -; D: -
DNA: TGTGCCAGCAGCCTCGACCCAGCCGGGGAGCTGTTTTTT; CDR3: CASSLDPAGELFF; J: TRBJ2-2; V: TRBV3-1; size: many; D: -
DNA: TGTGCCAGCTCACCCCAACGGGGGCATGAAAAACTGTTTTTT; CDR3: CASSPQRGHEKLFF; J: TRBJ1-4; V: TRBV18; size: many; D: -
DNA: TGTGCCAGCAGCCAACAGGGGGCGGTTTTGCCTTCGGACAATGAGCAGTTCTTC; CDR3: CASSQQGAVLPSDNEQFF; J: TRBJ2-1; V: TRBV7-8; size: -; D: TRBD1
DNA: TGTGCCAGCTCACCCGGGACAGGGGATCAGCCCCGGCATTTT; CDR3: CASSPGTGDQPRHF; J: TRBJ1-5; V: TRBV18; size: -; D: TRBD1
DNA: TGTGCCACGGGAGGGAGGTTTCCGGCTGAAGCTTTCTTT; CDR3: CATGGRFPAEAFF; J: TRBJ1-1; V: TRBV19; size: few; D: -
DNA: TGTGCCACCAGTGACCCGGGACTGAGCTACGAGCAGTACTTC; CDR3: CATSDPGLSYEQYF; J: TRBJ2-7; V: TRBV24-1; size: -; D: -
DNA: TGTGCCAGCAGGGACGGCCCGAACACTGAAGCTTTCTTT; CDR3: CASRDGPNTEAFF; J: TRBJ1-1; V: TRBV2; size: many; D: -
DNA: TGCAGTGCTGGCGCCGGGACGTCGAGCTCTGGGGCCAACGTCCTGACTTTC; CDR3: CSAGAGTSSSGANVLTF; J: TRBJ2-6; V: TRBV20-1; size: few; D: -
DNA: TGTGCCAGCAGTGGGACTAGCTTGGGGCAAGGCACAGATACGCAGTATTTT; CDR3: CASSGTSLGQGTDTQYF; J: TRBJ2-3; V: TRBV9; size: -; D: TRBD2
DNA: TGCAGCGTTGAGGCAGGGGGCTTCAATGAGCAGTTCTTC; CDR3: CSVEAGGFNEQFF; J: TRBJ2-1; V: TRBV29-1; size: few; D: TRBD1
DNA: TGCAGTGCTATAGAGAGTACAGGGGTCGCTGAAGCTTTCTTT; CDR3: CSAIESTGVAEAFF; J: TRBJ1-1; V: TRBV20-1; size: many; D: TRBD1
DNA: TGTGCCAGCAGCCCCCTCCGAGGGCGGACGGGTTACAATGAGCAGTTCTTC; CDR3: CASSPLRGRTGYNEQFF; J: TRBJ2-1; V: TRBV7-3; size: -; D: -
DNA: TGTGCCAGCACCCCCGTCTGGCAGGATAACACAGATACGCAGTATTTT; CDR3: CASTPVWQDNTDTQYF; J: TRBJ2-3; V: TRBV7-3; size: few; D: -
DNA: TGTGCCAGCAGTGATCGGAGCGGGGGGTACCAAGAGACCCAGTACTTC; CDR3: CASSDRSGGYQETQYF; J: TRBJ2-5; V: TRBV6-1; size: -; D: TRBD2
DNA: TGCAGTGCTAGAGACCCACAAAAGAACACTGAAGCTTTCTTT; CDR3: CSARDPQKNTEAFF; J: TRBJ1-1; V: TRBV20-1; size: -; D: -
DNA: TGTGCCAGCAGCCAAATTACAGGGGGCAGTGGCTACACCTTC; CDR3: CASSQITGGSGYTF; J: TRBJ1-2; V: TRBV3-1; size: -; D: TRBD1
DNA: TGTGCCAGTACGGTGGGAACTGAAGCTTTCTTT; CDR3: CASTVGTEAFF; J: TRBJ1-1; V: TRBV19; size: few; D: -
DNA: TGTGCCAGCAGTTCCAGCCTCGCCCCTCTGGGCCCGGTTGATGCCATATATTTT; CDR3: CASSSSLAPLGPVDAIYF; J: TRBJ1-3; V: TRBV6-1; size: many; D: -
DNA: TGTGCCAGCAGTGAACGGCGGACCCAAGAGACCCAGTACTTC; CDR3: CASSERRTQETQYF; J: TRBJ2-5; V: TRBV2; size: many; D: -
DNA: TGCGCCAGCAGCTTGGCCGGCGTCGGGGGGGCCACAGATACGCAGTATTTT; CDR3: CASSLAGVGGATDTQYF; J: TRBJ2-3; V: TRBV5-1; size: few; D: TRBD2
DNA: TGCGCCAGCAGCCACCGAGAGGACTCCTATAATTCACCCCTCCACTTT; CDR3: CASSHREDSYNSPLHF; J: TRBJ1-6; V: TRBV4-1; size: few; D: -
DNA: TGTGCCACCAGCAGAGAGTTCGCCTCCCGGGGGGAGACCCAGTACTTC; CDR3: CATSREFASRGETQYF; J: TRBJ2-5; V: TRBV15; size: many; D: -
DNA: TGTGCCAGCAGCACGACAGGGGGCCGAGAAAAACTGTTTTTT; CDR3: CASSTTGGREKLFF; J: TRBJ1-4; V: TRBV7-9; size: few; D: TRBD1
DNA: TGTGCCAGCAGTTATCAAGGTCGCAATGAGCAGTTCTTC; CDR3: CASSYQGRNEQFF; J: TRBJ2-1; V: TRBV6-1; size: -; D: -
DNA: TGTGCCAGCAGCTCCTACGAGGGGGAATCGCTCTACAATGAGCAGTTCTTC; CDR3: CASSSYEGESLYNEQFF; J: TRBJ2-1; V: TRBV7-6; size: many; D: -